Sequencing of this T cell receptor beta chain was carried out in a study of graft-versus-host responses after intestinal transplantation. General observations from the study: Graft-donor T cell macrochimerism in patients accompanied high graft-versus-host to host-versus-graft clonal ratios in allografts.

Assay: immunoSEQ multiplex PCR; the TCRdb copy retains only in-frame clones and omits some. The sample has tens of thousands of clones; roughly 90% are singletons. CDR3 size: 13 residues. V lost 7 bases and J 2 bases, leaving 10 bases between the germline ends. Germline V gene sequence: CDR1 LNHNV, CDR2 YYDKDF (reference sequence). On this clone: Its antigen is still unknown.

The chain recombines TRBV15 with TRBJ2-3; D perhaps matches TRBD2 (5 bases). Here the sequenced sample was unstimulated CD8+ T cells sorted from spleen or lymph node cells, taken before intestinal transplant. The TCR sequence derives from a human donor who received an intestinal transplant. This CDR3 reads CATTSGDTDTQYF. CDR3 nucleotides: TGTGCCACCACGAGCGGAGACACAGATACGCAGTATTTT.